Following are 23 T cell receptor beta chains from one sample sequenced in a study of blood T cell repertoires in COVID-19. TCRdb's table, derived via immunoSEQ multiplex PCR, lists solely in-frame clones and lacks some. The table has roughly 200,000 clones, 70% to 80% seen once. Input material: peripheral blood. The receptors originated from a woman in her forties or fifties with active or convalescent COVID-19.

The chain carries TRBV7-2 and TRBJ1-4; no reliable D call. CDR1 and CDR2 from the germline V gene are SGHTA and FQGNSA. The V end was cut by 5 bases, the J end by 5 bases, with 15 bases between. CDR3 length: 15 amino acids. The CDR3 DNA reads TGTGCCAGCAGCCTGTGGGGAGGGAACAATGAAAAACTGTTTTTT. The encoded protein is CASSLWGGNNEKLFF.

This chain uses TRBV19 with TRBJ2-3, with a possible D match to TRBD1 (6 bases). Between the trimmed V and J ends, which lost 7 bases and 1 base, there was a span of 12 bases. The CDR3 loop spans 14 amino acids. Germline V CDR1 and CDR2: LNHDA, SQIVND (reference sequence). In nucleotides, the CDR3 is TGTGCCAGTACCCCGACAGGAGGCACAGATACGCAGTATTTT. It codes for CASTPTGGTDTQYF.

The chain joins TRBV4-2 to TRBJ1-2; unclear D gene. CDR1 and CDR2 from the germline V gene are LGHNA and YNFKEQ. The CDR3 extends over 14 amino acids. Trimming shortened V by 6 bases and J by 2 bases, and 13 bases separated the two germline ends. The CDR3 coding sequence is TGTGCCAGCAGTCCGGACTCAACAAACTATGGCTACACCTTC. This gives the protein CASSPDSTNYGYTF.

This clone was seen only a few times. The chain couples TRBV28 to TRBJ1-2, with 10 bases matching TRBD1. The V gene's germline CDR1 is MDHEN and CDR2 SYDVKM. The CDR3 length is 19 residues. V shed 7 bases and J 3 bases; nucleotides not matched to a gene: 20. This CDR3 reads CASNNWGGTGVDLDYGYTF. CDR3 DNA sequence: TGTGCCAGCAATAATTGGGGGGGGACAGGGGTCGATCTGGACTATGGCTACACCTTC.

CDR3 loop: CASSLGGEVDTQYF. The DNA for the CDR3 is TGCGCCAGCAGCTTGGGCGGGGAGGTAGATACGCAGTATTTT. The V call is TRBV5-1, the J call TRBJ2-3, with TRBD2 as a possible D gene (6 bases). Germline values: CDR1 SGHRS, CDR2 YFSETQ. This CDR3 region has 14 residues. V lost 0 bases and J lost 5, with 10 bases in between.

The V and J genes are TRBV3-1 (or the pseudogene TRBV3-2) and TRBJ1-5; no reliable D call. From germline, CDR1 is LGHDT and CDR2 YNNKEL (reference sequence). The V gene lost 9 bases and the J gene lost 3 bases, with 15 bases spanning the gap. The CDR3 contains 14 residues. The CDR3 region has the DNA TGTGCCAGTAGCAAGCCCGTTTCCAATCAGCCCCAGCATTTT. Translation: CASSKPVSNQPQHF.

The chain recombines TRBV5-4 with TRBJ2-5, with a possible D match to TRBD1 (6 bases). V was clipped by 3 bases and J by 2 bases, with 14 bases between them. Germline V lookup: CDR1 SGHNT, CDR2 YYREEE (reference sequence). The CDR3 extends over 15 amino acids. The CDR3 coding sequence is TGTGCCAGCAGCTATCAGACAGGCGATCAAGAGACCCAGTACTTC. Translated: CASSYQTGDQETQYF.

CDR3 residues: CASSLFSTSGSDEQYF. CDR3 DNA: TGTGCCAGCAGCTTGTTCTCGACTAGCGGGAGCGACGAGCAGTACTTC. The V and J genes are TRBV5-8 and TRBJ2-7; TRBD2 matches 12 bases. CDR1 and CDR2 from the germline V gene are SGHTS and YDEGEE. The junction had 7 bases not matched to a gene; V was cut back by 1 base and J by 5 bases. CDR3 length: 16 residues.

By share, this clone ranks as large. The V and J genes are TRBV7-9 and TRBJ2-7; 11 bases are a match to TRBD2. Unmatched junction bases numbered 13, after V lost 5 bases and J lost 7 bases. The CDR3 has 16 amino acids. CDR1 is SEHNR and CDR2 is FQNEAQ in the germline V gene (reference sequence). CDR3 bases: TGTGCCAGCAGCCAGCAGAAAGGGACTAGCGGAGGGGAGCAGTACTTC. This gives the protein CASSQQKGTSGGEQYF. Drawing the rest from reference TRBV7-9 and TRBJ2-7, the complete variable domain is DTGVSQNPRHKITKRGQNVTFRCDPISEHNRLYWYRQTLGQGPEFLTYFQNEAQLEKSRLLSDRFSAERPKGSFSTLEIQRTEQGDSAMYLCASSQQKGTSGGEQYFGPGTRLTVT.

This chain uses TRBV25-1 with TRBJ1-2, with 9 bases lining up with TRBD1. V shed 3 bases, J shed 12 bases, and the junction held 11 bases outside the gene matches. The CDR3 covers 14 residues. Germline assignment: CDR1 MGHDK and CDR2 SYGVNS. CDR3 nucleotides: TGTGCCAGCAGTGACCCGGGACAGGGTCGCCCCCACACCTTC. Protein product: CASSDPGQGRPHTF.

The V and J genes are TRBV11-3 and TRBJ2-7; 8 bases align to TRBD1. This CDR3 contains 15 residues. V gave up 5 bases and J gave up 7 bases; unmatched junction bases: 13. Germline loops: CDR1 SGHNT, CDR2 YENEEA. CDR3 DNA sequence: TGTGCCAGCAGCCCGGGGGACAGGCCGTCTGAGGAGCAGTACTTC. It codes for CASSPGDRPSEEQYF.

The chain links TRBV7-9 to TRBJ2-5; D ambiguous. The germline gives CDR1 SEHNR, CDR2 FQNEAQ (reference sequence). The length of the CDR3 is 14 residues. Trimming left V 1 base short and J 5 bases short, with 11 bases between. CDR3 in amino acids: CASSLEAARETQYF. CDR3 DNA sequence: TGTGCCAGCAGCTTAGAGGCCGCGCGGGAGACCCAGTACTTC.

The chain carries TRBV7-9 and TRBJ1-5, with TRBD1 identical over 7 bases. V lost 1 base, J lost 6 bases, and 6 bases stayed unmatched. Germline V gene data show CDR1 as SEHNR and CDR2 as FQNEAQ (reference sequence). The CDR3 totals 15 residues. This CDR3 reads CASSLDRGGPQPQHF. The CDR3 DNA sequence: TGTGCCAGCAGCTTAGACAGGGGAGGACCTCAGCCCCAGCATTTT.

The rearrangement joins TRBV5-1 to TRBJ2-6, with TRBD2 as a possible D gene (5 bases). Trimming cost V 5 bases and J 3 bases, with 15 bases left between them. From germline, CDR1 is SGHRS and CDR2 YFSETQ. The CDR3 covers 16 residues. The CDR3 DNA reads as TGCGCCAGCAGTCCGGCCCCCGGGATTGGGGCCAACGTCCTGACTTTC. Amino acids: CASSPAPGIGANVLTF.

The gene calls are TRBV19 and TRBJ2-1; D remains ambiguous. This CDR3 comprises 15 residues. The germline V gene has CDR1 LNHDA and CDR2 SQIVND (reference sequence). Trimming removed 3 bases from V and 0 bases from J, with 9 bases in between. The chain's CDR3 is CASSILSPSYNEQFF. The CDR3 DNA reads TGTGCCAGTAGTATCCTAAGTCCCTCCTACAATGAGCAGTTCTTC.

This chain uses TRBV19 with TRBJ2-6, with D possibly matching TRBD1 (6 bases). V lost 4 bases and J lost 0, with 16 bases in between. CDR3 size: 18 residues. Germline lookup yields CDR1 LNHDA and CDR2 SQIVND (reference sequence). The DNA of the CDR3 is TGTGCCAGTAGTACGATACAGGGAAGGATCTCTGGGGCCAACGTCCTGACTTTC. Protein product: CASSTIQGRISGANVLTF.

This sequence joins TRBV6-4 and TRBJ2-5; 11 bases are shared with TRBD2. CDR1 MRHNA and CDR2 SNTAGT come from the germline V gene. CDR3 length equals 13 residues. V dropped 3 bases and J dropped 9; count of bases not matched to a gene: 3. The CDR3 DNA follows: TGTGCCAGCAGTGAACTAGCGGGAGCGGCCCAGTACTTC. It translates to CASSELAGAAQYF.

This clone was detected once. The chain employs TRBV19 and TRBJ2-1, with TRBD2 matching 10 bases. V shed 5 bases and J 0 bases; nucleotides not matched to a gene: 7. The germline V gene has CDR1 LNHDA and CDR2 SQIVND (reference sequence). The CDR3 runs 17 residues. The CDR3 nucleotides read TGTGCCAGTAGTCAACGGACTAGCGGCCACTCCTACAATGAGCAGTTCTTC. It translates to CASSQRTSGHSYNEQFF.

The chain is built from TRBV4-2 and TRBJ2-5, with TRBD2 matching 8 bases. The CDR3 runs to 17 residues. Germline V gives CDR1 LGHNA, CDR2 YNFKEQ. With 3 bases clipped from V and 1 base from J, the junction kept 10 bases outside the gene matches. The CDR3 region is CASSQLHAGGSQETQYF. The CDR3 coding sequence is TGTGCCAGCAGCCAGTTACACGCGGGGGGTTCCCAAGAGACCCAGTACTTC.

The chain carries TRBV11-2 and TRBJ2-5; TRBD1 might be the D (5 bases). With 4 bases removed from V and 3 bases from J, the gap between germline ends came to 6 bases. The CDR3 covers 12 residues. Germline V gene sequence: CDR1 SGHAT, CDR2 FQNNGV. Written as DNA, the CDR3 is TGTGCCAGCAGCTCCAGGGAAGAGACCCAGTACTTC. It encodes CASSSREETQYF.

This clone was observed at least ten times. J is TRBJ2-7 and V is TRBV30, with D possibly matching TRBD1 (6 bases). The germline gives CDR1 GTSNPN, CDR2 SVGIG (reference sequence). Trimming removed 8 bases at V and 7 bases at J, with 18 bases between. This CDR3 has 12 amino acids. In nucleotides, the CDR3 is TGTGCCGGCGAGACAGGCCGGAGAGAGCAGTACTTC. It is translated as CAGETGRREQYF.

The sample holds one count of this clone. This rearrangement joins TRBV2 to TRBJ1-6, with TRBD1 as a possible D gene (6 bases). V was shortened by 4 bases and J by 4 bases, with 14 bases between the two germline ends. Germline V gives CDR1 SNHLY, CDR2 FYNNEI. The CDR3 runs 16 residues. Written as DNA, the CDR3 is TGTGCCAGCAGTGGACAGGACCCGAGATATAATTCACCCCTCCACTTT. Amino acids: CASSGQDPRYNSPLHF.

The chain couples TRBV10-3 to TRBJ1-2, with D hard to call. Trimming took off 3 bases at V and 4 bases at J, with 6 bases between the two ends. The CDR3 has 12 residues. Germline assignment: CDR1 ENHRY and CDR2 SYGVKD. The CDR3 protein is CAISERGYGYTF. CDR3 DNA: TGTGCCATCAGTGAACGGGGCTATGGCTACACCTTC.